These 11 T cell receptor beta chains were all obtained from the same sample, sequenced in a study of T cell repertoires in cytomegalovirus infection. TCRdb reprocessed the reads with MiXCR, giving one entry per CDR3 protein. The sample shows hundreds of thousands of distinct CDR3 sequences, about 24% of them seen only once. The sample comprised CD8+ T cells from PBMCs. These receptors all stem from a human donor in good health (CMV status not recorded). Some clones in this sample may be carry-over from other donors' samples.

This clonotype appeared a few times. The chain recombines TRBV28 with TRBJ1-1; a weak D match, TRBD1 (5 bases). Germline lookup yields CDR1 MDHEN and CDR2 SYDVKM. Trimming took off 5 bases at V and 8 bases at J, with 18 bases between the two ends. CDR3 size: 14 residues. As DNA, the CDR3 is TGTGCCAGCAGTCGTTATCTTGGGGGGAGGGAAGCTTTCTTT. This sequence encodes CASSRYLGGREAFF.

V usage is TRBV6-1 and J usage is TRBJ2-2, with D tentatively TRBD1 (5 bases). In germline, CDR1 is MNHNS, CDR2 SASEGT. The germline V and J ends were trimmed by 8 bases and 5 bases, with 15 bases remaining between them. This CDR3 contains 14 residues. The CDR3 DNA follows: TGTGCCAGCCTTGACAGTCCCTATACCGGGGAGCTGTTTTTT. Translated, it gives CASLDSPYTGELFF.

The V gene is TRBV7-6, the J gene TRBJ2-2; a possible D gene is TRBD2 (5 bases). Deletions cut 1 base from V and 6 bases from J, with 9 bases between. Germline V gene data show CDR1 as SGHVS and CDR2 as FNYEAQ. The CDR3 covers 14 residues. CDR3 sequence (DNA): TGTGCCAGCAGCTTAGAGAGGGTGGCCGGGGAGCTGTTTTTT. This translates into CASSLERVAGELFF.

This clonotype was observed a handful of times. This chain uses TRBV20-1 with TRBJ1-2; D might be TRBD1 (6 bases). CDR1 DFQATT and CDR2 SNEGSKA come from the germline V gene (reference sequence). The CDR3 is made up of 13 amino acids. V shed 3 bases and J shed 1 base, with 9 bases lying between them. DNA for the CDR3: TGCAGTGCTAGGGACAGCTTTAACTATGGCTACACCTTC. Its protein is CSARDSFNYGYTF.

There are many counts of this clonotype. The chain uses TRBV7-9 and TRBJ2-4; D is unclear. Between the trimmed V and J ends, which lost 1 base and 0 bases, there was a span of 7 bases. The CDR3 covers 15 residues. Germline CDR1 and CDR2: SEHNR and FQNEAQ (reference sequence). The CDR3 region has the DNA TGTGCCAGCAGCTTAGACGGGTTAGCCAAAAACATTCAGTACTTC. Its protein is CASSLDGLAKNIQYF.

The table lists this clonotype with many counts. The V gene is TRBV7-9, the J gene TRBJ1-2, with D maybe TRBD1 (5 bases). This CDR3 is built from 17 residues. Germline assignment: CDR1 SEHNR and CDR2 FQNEAQ (reference sequence). V lost 5 bases and J lost 2, with 21 bases in between. The CDR3 loop is CASSEGHLRRPNYGYTF. Here the CDR3 DNA reads TGTGCCAGCAGCGAAGGACACCTAAGACGACCCAACTATGGCTACACCTTC.

In its sample, this clonotype was seen a few times. This chain connects TRBV24-1 to TRBJ2-2, with D tentatively TRBD1 (5 bases). The CDR3 length is 15 residues. Trimming pared 4 bases from V and 1 base from J, leaving 9 bases between. CDR1 is KGHDR, CDR2 SFDVKD, per germline. The CDR3 sequence: CATSESQGNTGELFF. CDR3 nucleotide sequence: TGTGCCACCAGTGAGAGTCAGGGGAACACCGGGGAGCTGTTTTTT.

CDR3 in amino acids: CASSTAADHQPQHF. The CDR3 nucleotides are TGTGCCAGCAGTACTGCGGCGGACCATCAGCCCCAGCATTTT. This chain joins TRBV28 and TRBJ1-5, with D unresolved. Trimming removed 5 bases from V and 5 bases from J, with 13 bases in between. Per germline, CDR1 MDHEN and CDR2 SYDVKM. CDR3 length: 14 residues. Using reference TRBV28 and TRBJ1-5 for the parts outside the CDR3, the full variable domain is DVKVTQSSRYLVKRTGEKVFLECVQDMDHENMFWYRQDPGLGLRLIYFSYDVKMKEKGDIPEGYSVSREKKERFSLILESASTNQTSMYLCASSTAADHQPQHFGDGTRLSIL.

The gene calls are TRBV6-5 and TRBJ2-3, with a weak D call TRBD1 (6 bases). The CDR3 contains 12 residues. Trimming removed 6 bases from V and 11 bases from J, with 15 bases in between. The V gene's germline CDR1 is MNHEY and CDR2 SVGAGI. CDR3 amino acids: CASRGWEGGQYF. CDR3 DNA: TGTGCCAGCAGGGGGTGGGAAGGGGGGCAGTATTTT.

This chain links TRBV6-1 with TRBJ1-1; D not resolved. The V end lost 7 bases, the J end lost 5 bases, and 14 bases lay between the germline ends. The CDR3 spans 13 residues. Germline V lookup: CDR1 MNHNS, CDR2 SASEGT. The CDR3 coding sequence is TGTGCCAGCAATTTGACACCCGCGACTGAAGCTTTCTTT. Amino acids: CASNLTPATEAFF.

This chain joins TRBV10-1 and TRBJ1-5, with unresolved D. Germline V gene data show CDR1 as WNHNN and CDR2 as SYGVQD (reference sequence). The CDR3 extends over 14 amino acids. The ends were cut back, 3 bases at V and 6 bases at J, with 12 bases in the middle. CDR3 protein: CASSDNGVGQPQHF. The CDR3 DNA sequence: TGCGCCAGCAGTGACAACGGGGTAGGTCAGCCCCAGCATTTT.